This TCR beta chain was captured in a study of regulatory T cells in long-lasting Graves disease. Study in general: Positive TSH receptor antibodies alongside over 5 years of antithyroid drugs were what marked Graves' disease as persistent. Study-wide results and limits: The TCR repertoire of persistent Graves' patients was less diverse than that of newly diagnosed ones. Peripheral blood was the sole material, not thyroid tissue. Persistent disease showed a preference for TRBV28, TRBJ1-2 and TRBJ2-5.

This CDR3 comprises 18 residues. Trimming at V came to 0 bases and at J to 0 bases, leaving 9 bases not matched to a gene. The germline gives CDR1 SGHTA, CDR2 FQGNSA. Time point specified: persistent/refractory GD, antithyroid drugs over 5 years with positive TRAb. PBMCs provided the RNA from which the TCR library was made. This clonotype was seen repeatedly, ten times or more. Antigen: not known. Relying on iRepertoire HTBI primers and Arm-PCR of CDR3 regions, the team built TCR beta libraries. TCRdb re-called the multiplex PCR reads through MiXCR, storing one row per CDR3 protein. The table lists about 470,000 distinct CDR3 sequences, under 25% of them singletons.

Sequenced material: peripheral blood mononuclear cells (PBMCs), taken when the disease was refractory, from a patient treated with antithyroid drugs. The chain has TRBV7-2 and TRBJ2-5; 8 bases match TRBD2. The source is a female donor with Graves disease. CDR3 region: CASSLARGGLGNQETQYF. CDR3 nucleotide sequence: TGTGCCAGCAGCTTAGCCCGGGGGGGACTAGGTAACCAAGAGACCCAGTACTTC. The full variable domain, in which reference TRBV7-2 and TRBJ2-5 provide the parts outside the CDR3, is GAGVSQSPSNKVTEKGKDVELRCDPISGHTALYWYRQSLGQGLEFLIYFQGNSAPDKSGLPSDRFSAERTGGSVSTLTIQRTQQEDSAVYLCASSLARGGLGNQETQYFGPGTRLLVL.